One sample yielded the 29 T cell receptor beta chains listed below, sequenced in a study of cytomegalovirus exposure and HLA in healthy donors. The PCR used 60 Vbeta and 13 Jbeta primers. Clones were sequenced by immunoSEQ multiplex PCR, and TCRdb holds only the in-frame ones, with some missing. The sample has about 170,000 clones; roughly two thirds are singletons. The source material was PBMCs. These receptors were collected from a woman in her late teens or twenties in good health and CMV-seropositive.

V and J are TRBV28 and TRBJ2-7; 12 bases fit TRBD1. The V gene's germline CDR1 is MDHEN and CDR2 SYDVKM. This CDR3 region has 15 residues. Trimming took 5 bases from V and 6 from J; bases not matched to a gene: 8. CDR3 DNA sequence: TGTGCCAGCAGTCCACCGGGACAGGGGGCGGGCGAGCAGTACTTC. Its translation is CASSPPGQGAGEQYF.

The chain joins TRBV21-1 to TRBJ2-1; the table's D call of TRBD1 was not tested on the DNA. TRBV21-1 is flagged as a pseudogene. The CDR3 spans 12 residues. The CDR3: CASSPLRARQFF. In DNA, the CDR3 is TGTGCCAGCAGCCCCCTCAGGGCGAGGCAGTTCTTC.

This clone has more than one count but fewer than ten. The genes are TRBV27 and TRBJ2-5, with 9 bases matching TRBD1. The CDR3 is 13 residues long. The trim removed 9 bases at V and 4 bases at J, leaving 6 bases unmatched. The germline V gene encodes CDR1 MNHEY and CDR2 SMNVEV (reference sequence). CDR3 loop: CASHRGRGETQYF. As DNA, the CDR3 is TGTGCCAGTCACAGGGGGCGCGGAGAGACCCAGTACTTC.

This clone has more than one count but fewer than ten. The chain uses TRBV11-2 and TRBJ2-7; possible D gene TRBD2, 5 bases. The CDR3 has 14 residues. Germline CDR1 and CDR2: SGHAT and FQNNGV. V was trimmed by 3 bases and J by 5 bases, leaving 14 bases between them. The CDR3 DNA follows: TGTGCCAGCAGCTTGGGAGTGGGTATCGACGAGCAGTACTTC. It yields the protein CASSLGVGIDEQYF.

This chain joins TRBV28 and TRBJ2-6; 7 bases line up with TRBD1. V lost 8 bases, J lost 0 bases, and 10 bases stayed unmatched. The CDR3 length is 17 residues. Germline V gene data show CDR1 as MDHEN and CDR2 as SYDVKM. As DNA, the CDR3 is TGTGCCAGCGCTACCACTCCAGGGGGCTCTGGGGCCAACGTCCTGACTTTC. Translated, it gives CASATTPGGSGANVLTF.

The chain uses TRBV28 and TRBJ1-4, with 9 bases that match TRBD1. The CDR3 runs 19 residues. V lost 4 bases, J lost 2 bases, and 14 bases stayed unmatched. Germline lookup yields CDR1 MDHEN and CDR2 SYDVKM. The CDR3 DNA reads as TGTGCCAGCAGTTCCCTCTACGGGGACAGGGATTTGACTAATGAAAAACTGTTTTTT. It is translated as CASSSLYGDRDLTNEKLFF.

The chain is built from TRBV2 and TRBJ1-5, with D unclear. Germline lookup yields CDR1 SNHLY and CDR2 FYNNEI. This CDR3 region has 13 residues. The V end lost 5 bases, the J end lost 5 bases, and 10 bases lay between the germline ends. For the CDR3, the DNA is TGTGCCAGCAGTTCTAGTTCGGATCAGCCCCAGCATTTT. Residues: CASSSSSDQPQHF.

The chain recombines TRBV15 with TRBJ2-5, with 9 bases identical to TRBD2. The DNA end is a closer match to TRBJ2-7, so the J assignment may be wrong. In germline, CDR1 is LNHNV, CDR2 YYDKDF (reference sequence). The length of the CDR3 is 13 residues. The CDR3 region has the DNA TGTGCCACAGCAGCGGGGGGCCTCTACGAGCAGTACTTC. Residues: CATAAGGLYEQYF.

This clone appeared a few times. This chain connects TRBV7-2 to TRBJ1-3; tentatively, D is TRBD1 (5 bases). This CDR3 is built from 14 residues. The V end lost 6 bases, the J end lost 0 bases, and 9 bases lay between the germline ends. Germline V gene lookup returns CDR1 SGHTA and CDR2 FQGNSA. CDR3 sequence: CASSVGGSGNTIYF. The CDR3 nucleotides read TGTGCCAGCAGTGTCGGGGGCTCTGGAAACACCATATATTTT.

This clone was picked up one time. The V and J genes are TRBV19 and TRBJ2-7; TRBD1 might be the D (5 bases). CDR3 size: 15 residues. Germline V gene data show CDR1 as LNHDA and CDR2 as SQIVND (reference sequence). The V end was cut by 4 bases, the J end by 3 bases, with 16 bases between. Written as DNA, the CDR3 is TGTGCCAGTAGTAAGGGGTTCGGTGACAGCTACGAGCAGTACTTC. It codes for CASSKGFGDSYEQYF.

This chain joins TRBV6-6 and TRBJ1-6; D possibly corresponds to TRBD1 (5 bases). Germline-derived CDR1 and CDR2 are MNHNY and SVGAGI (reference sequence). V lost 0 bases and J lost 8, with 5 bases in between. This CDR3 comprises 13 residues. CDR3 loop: CASSYSGDSPLHF. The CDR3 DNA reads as TGTGCCAGCAGTTACTCAGGGGATTCACCCCTCCACTTT.

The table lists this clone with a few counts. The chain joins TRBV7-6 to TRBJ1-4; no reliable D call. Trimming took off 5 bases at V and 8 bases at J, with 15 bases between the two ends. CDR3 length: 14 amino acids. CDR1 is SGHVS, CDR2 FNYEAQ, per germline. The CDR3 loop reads CASSPGLRREKLFF. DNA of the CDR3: TGTGCCAGCAGCCCGGGCCTGAGGAGGGAAAAACTGTTTTTT. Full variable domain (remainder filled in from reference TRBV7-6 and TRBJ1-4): GAGVSQSPRYKVTKRGQDVALRCDPISGHVSLYWYRQALGQGPEFLTYFNYEAQQDKSGLPNDRFSAERPEGSISTLTIQRTEQRDSAMYRCASSPGLRREKLFFGSGTQLSVL.

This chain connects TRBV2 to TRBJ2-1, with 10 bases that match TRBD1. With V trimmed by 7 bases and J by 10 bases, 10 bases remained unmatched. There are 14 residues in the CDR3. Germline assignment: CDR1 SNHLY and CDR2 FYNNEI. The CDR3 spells CASTPGQGRGEQFF. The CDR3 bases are TGTGCCAGCACCCCGGGACAGGGGCGGGGGGAGCAGTTCTTC.

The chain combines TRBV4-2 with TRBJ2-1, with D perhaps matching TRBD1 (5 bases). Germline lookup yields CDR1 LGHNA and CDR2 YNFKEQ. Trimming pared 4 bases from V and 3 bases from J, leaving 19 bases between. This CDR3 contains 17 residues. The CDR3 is CASSLDLQTQGYNEQFF. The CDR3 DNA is TGTGCCAGCAGCCTTGATCTCCAGACTCAGGGCTACAATGAGCAGTTCTTC.

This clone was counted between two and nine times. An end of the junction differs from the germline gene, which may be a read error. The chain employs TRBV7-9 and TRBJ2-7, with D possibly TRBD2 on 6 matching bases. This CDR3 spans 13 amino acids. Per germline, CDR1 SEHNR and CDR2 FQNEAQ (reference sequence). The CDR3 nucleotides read TGTTCCAGCAGCTTGCTAACAGGAGGGGAGCAGTACTTC. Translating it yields CSSSLLTGGEQYF. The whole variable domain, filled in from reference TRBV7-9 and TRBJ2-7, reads DTGVSQNPRHKITKRGQNVTFRCDPISEHNRLYWYRQTLGQGPEFLTYFQNEAQLEKSRLLSDRFSAERPKGSFSTLEIQRTEQGDSAMYLCSSSLLTGGEQYFGPGTRLTVT.

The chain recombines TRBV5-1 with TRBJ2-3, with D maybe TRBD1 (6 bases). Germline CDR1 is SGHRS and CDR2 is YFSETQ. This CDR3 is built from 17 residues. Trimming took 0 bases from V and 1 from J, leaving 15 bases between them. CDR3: CASSLVRAGVGTDTQYF. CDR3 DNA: TGCGCCAGCAGCTTGGTTCGGGCAGGGGTGGGCACAGATACGCAGTATTTT.

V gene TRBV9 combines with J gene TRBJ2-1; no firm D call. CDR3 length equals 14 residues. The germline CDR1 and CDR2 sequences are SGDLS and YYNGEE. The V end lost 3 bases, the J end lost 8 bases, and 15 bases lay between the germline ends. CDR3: CASSAAPEVYEQFF. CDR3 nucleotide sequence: TGTGCCAGCAGCGCAGCCCCAGAGGTTTATGAGCAGTTCTTC. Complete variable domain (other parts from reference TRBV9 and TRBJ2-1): DSGVTQTPKHLITATGQRVTLRCSPRSGDLSVYWYQQSLDQGLQFLIQYYNGEERAKGNILERFSAQQFPDLHSELNLSSLELGDSALYFCASSAAPEVYEQFFGPGTRLTVL.

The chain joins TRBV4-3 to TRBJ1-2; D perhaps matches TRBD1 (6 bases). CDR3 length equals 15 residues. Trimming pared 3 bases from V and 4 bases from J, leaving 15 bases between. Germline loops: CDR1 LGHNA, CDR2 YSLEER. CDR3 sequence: CASSHGTTGGYGYTF. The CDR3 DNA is TGCGCCAGCAGCCACGGGACAACTGGGGGCTATGGCTACACCTTC.

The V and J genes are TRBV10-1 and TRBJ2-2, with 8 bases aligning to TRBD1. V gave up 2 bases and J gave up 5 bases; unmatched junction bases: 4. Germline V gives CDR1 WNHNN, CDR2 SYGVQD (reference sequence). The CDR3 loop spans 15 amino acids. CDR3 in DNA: TGCGCCAGCAGTGAGGGGCAGGGGGCTACCGGGGAGCTGTTTTTT. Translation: CASSEGQGATGELFF.

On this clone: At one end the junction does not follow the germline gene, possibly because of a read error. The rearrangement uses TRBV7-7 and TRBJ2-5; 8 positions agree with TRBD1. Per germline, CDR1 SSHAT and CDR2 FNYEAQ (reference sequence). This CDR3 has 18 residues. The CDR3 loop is CASSPRARGTGRQETQYF. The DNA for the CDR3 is TGTGCTAGCAGCCCTCGGGCGCGTGGGACAGGTCGCCAAGAGACCCAGTACTTC.

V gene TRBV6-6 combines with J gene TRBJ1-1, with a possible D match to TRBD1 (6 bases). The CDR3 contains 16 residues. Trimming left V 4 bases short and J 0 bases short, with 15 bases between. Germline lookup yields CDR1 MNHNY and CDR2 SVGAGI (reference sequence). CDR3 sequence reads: CASSFPQGLVNTEAFF. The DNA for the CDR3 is TGTGCCAGCAGTTTCCCCCAGGGGCTGGTGAACACTGAAGCTTTCTTT.

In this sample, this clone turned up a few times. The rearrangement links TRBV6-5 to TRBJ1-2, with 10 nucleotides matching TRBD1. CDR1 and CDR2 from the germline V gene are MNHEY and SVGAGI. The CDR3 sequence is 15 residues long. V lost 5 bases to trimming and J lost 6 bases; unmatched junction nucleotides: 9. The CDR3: CASSGIGQGENGYTF. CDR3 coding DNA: TGTGCCAGCAGTGGGATTGGACAGGGGGAAAATGGCTACACCTTC.

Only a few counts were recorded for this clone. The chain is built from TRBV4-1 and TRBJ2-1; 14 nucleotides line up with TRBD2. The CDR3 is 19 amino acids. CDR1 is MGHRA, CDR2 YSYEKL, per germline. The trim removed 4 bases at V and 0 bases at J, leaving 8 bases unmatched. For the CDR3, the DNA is TGCGCCAGCAGCCGAGAGGGACTAGCGGGGGCCAGCTCCTACAATGAGCAGTTCTTC. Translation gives CASSREGLAGASSYNEQFF.

The CDR3 bases are TGTGCCAGCAGTTACACCGGGGGAAACTATGGCTACACCTTC. Its protein is CASSYTGGNYGYTF. The chain couples TRBV6-5 to TRBJ1-2; TRBD1 is a possible D gene (5 bases). CDR1 and CDR2 from the germline V gene are MNHEY and SVGAGI. CDR3 length: 14 residues. Trimming shortened V by 2 bases and J by 2 bases, and 9 bases separated the two germline ends.

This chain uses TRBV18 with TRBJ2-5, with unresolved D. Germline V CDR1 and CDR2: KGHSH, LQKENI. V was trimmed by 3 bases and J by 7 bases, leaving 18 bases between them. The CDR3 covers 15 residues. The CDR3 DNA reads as TGTGCCAGCTCACCCCTCCAGTATGAGGCCAGGACCCAGTACTTC. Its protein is CASSPLQYEARTQYF.

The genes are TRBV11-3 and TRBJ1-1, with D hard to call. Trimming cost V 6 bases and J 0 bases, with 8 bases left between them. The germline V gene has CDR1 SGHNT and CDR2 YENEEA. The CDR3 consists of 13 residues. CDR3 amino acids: CASSLRLNTEAFF. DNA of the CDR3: TGTGCCAGCAGTCTGAGGCTGAACACTGAAGCTTTCTTT.

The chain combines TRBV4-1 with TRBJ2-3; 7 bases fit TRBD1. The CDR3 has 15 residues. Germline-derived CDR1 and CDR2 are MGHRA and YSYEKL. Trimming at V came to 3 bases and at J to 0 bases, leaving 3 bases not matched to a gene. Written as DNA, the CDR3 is TGCGCCAGCAGCCAGCCGGGACAGAGCACAGATACGCAGTATTTT. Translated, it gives CASSQPGQSTDTQYF.

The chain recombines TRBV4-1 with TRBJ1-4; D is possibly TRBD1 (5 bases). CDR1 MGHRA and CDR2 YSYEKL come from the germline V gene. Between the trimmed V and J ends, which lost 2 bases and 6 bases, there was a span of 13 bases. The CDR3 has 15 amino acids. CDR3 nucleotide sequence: TGCGCCAGCAGCCAAACAGGATCTAGTGATGAAAAACTGTTTTTT. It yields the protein CASSQTGSSDEKLFF.

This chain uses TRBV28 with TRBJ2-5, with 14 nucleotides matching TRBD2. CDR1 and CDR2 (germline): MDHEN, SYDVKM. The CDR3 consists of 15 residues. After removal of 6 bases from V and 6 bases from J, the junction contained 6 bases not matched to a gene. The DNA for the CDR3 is TGTGCCAGCAGCCTGGGACTAGCGGGGGTGAAGACCCAGTACTTC. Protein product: CASSLGLAGVKTQYF.